What follows are 30 T cell receptor beta chains derived from one specimen sequenced in a study of T cell responses to AZD1222 COVID-19 vaccine. The repertoire was sequenced with immunoSEQ multiplex PCR; TCRdb's copy has only in-frame clones and lacks some. The repertoire has some 140,000 clones, 70% to 90% of them found once; the top ten carry 5.5% to 6.5%. The sequenced sample was peripheral blood, obtained on day 0 of AZD1222 vaccination. Receptor source: an adult in good health.

Here the CDR3 DNA reads TGTGCCAGTAACATAGCGGGAGGCCTCGGCACCGGGGAGCTGTTTTTT. Translation: CASNIAGGLGTGELFF. The V gene is TRBV19, the J gene TRBJ2-2, with 10 bases lining up with TRBD2. With 7 bases clipped from V and 4 bases from J, the junction kept 9 bases outside the gene matches. CDR3 size: 16 residues. Per germline, CDR1 LNHDA and CDR2 SQIVND (reference sequence).

The genes are TRBV10-3 and TRBJ2-1; D may be TRBD1 or TRBD2 (5 bases each). Germline assignment: CDR1 ENHRY and CDR2 SYGVKD. The CDR3 length is 14 residues. V dropped 7 bases and J dropped 8 bases, with 18 bases sitting between them. The CDR3 protein is CAITRGGLQYEQFF. The CDR3 DNA follows: TGTGCCATCACCCGTGGGGGTCTACAATATGAGCAGTTCTTC.

This clone was seen a handful of times. The genes are TRBV21-1 and TRBJ2-1; the table's D call TRBD2 went unverified against the DNA. TRBV21-1 is deemed a pseudogene. The CDR3 has 11 amino acids. CDR3 sequence (DNA): TGTGCCGGCCATAGCGGGAATGAGCAGTTCTTC. This codes for CAGHSGNEQFF.

This clone came up once. The rearrangement links TRBV7-2 to TRBJ2-7, with 10 bases lining up with TRBD1. After removal of 1 base from V and 6 bases from J, the junction contained 6 bases not matched to a gene. The germline V gene has CDR1 SGHTA and CDR2 FQGNSA. CDR3 length: 15 residues. CDR3 nucleotides: TGTGCCAGCAGCTTAGAAGGGGACAGGGGTTTCGAGCAGTACTTC. It codes for CASSLEGDRGFEQYF.

V and J are TRBV21-1 and TRBJ1-2; whether TRBD1, the table's D call, matches the DNA was not checked. TRBV21-1 is described as a pseudogene. The CDR3 has 12 amino acids. The CDR3 region is CASSDRFYGYTF. DNA of the CDR3: TGTGCCAGCAGCGACAGGTTCTATGGCTACACCTTC.

This clone appeared a few times. This sequence joins TRBV24-1 and TRBJ1-3; D not certain. This CDR3 spans 15 amino acids. Germline values: CDR1 KGHDR, CDR2 SFDVKD. V lost 3 bases and J 0 bases, leaving 8 bases between the germline ends. As DNA, the CDR3 is TGTGCCACCAGTGATGAGATGGACTCTGGAAACACCATATATTTT. As protein: CATSDEMDSGNTIYF.

The chain uses TRBV29-1 and TRBJ2-5, with D perhaps assigned TRBD1 or TRBD2 (5 bases each). CDR3 length: 10 residues. Trimming removed 8 bases at V and 5 bases at J, with 9 bases between. Germline CDR1 SQVTM, CDR2 ANQGSEA. CDR3 residues: CSSRGETQYF. CDR3 in DNA: TGCAGCTCCCGGGGCGAGACCCAGTACTTC.

The chain has TRBV30 and TRBJ2-1; D is unresolved. V shed 1 base and J shed 10 bases, with 14 bases lying between them. The CDR3 runs to 13 residues. CDR1 is GTSNPN, CDR2 SVGIG, per germline (reference sequence). DNA for the CDR3: TGTGCCTGGAGTGGGACCCAGCGAGGCGAGCAGTTCTTC. Amino acids: CAWSGTQRGEQFF. Variable domain in full (rest from reference TRBV30 and TRBJ2-1): SQTIHQWPATLVQPVGSPLSLECTVEGTSNPNLYWYRQAAGRGLQLLFYSVGIGQISSEVPQNLSASRPQDRQFILSSKKLLLSDSGFYLCAWSGTQRGEQFFGPGTRLTVL.

The rearrangement joins TRBV30 to TRBJ2-6; D gene uncertain. The CDR3 is made up of 15 amino acids. V was shortened by 3 bases and J by 2 bases, with 11 bases between the two germline ends. In germline, CDR1 is GTSNPN, CDR2 SVGIG (reference sequence). The CDR3 nucleotides read TGTGCCTGGAGCAATCGGAGAGCTGGGGCCAACGTCCTGACTTTC. Its translation is CAWSNRRAGANVLTF.

The gene calls are TRBV6-2 or TRBV6-3 and TRBJ2-5; D is possibly TRBD2 (7 bases). The CDR3 has 14 amino acids. CDR1 and CDR2 from the germline V gene are MNHEY and SVGEGT. V lost 6 bases to trimming and J lost 5 bases, with 16 bases between them. Written as DNA, the CDR3 is TGTGCCAGCAGCCAGGCGGGGGCGCGGGAGACCCAGTACTTC. Its protein product is CASSQAGARETQYF.

This clone was recorded a few times. The DNA for the CDR3 is TGTGCCAGTAGTGTCGGGACAGGGAAGTCCTACGAGCAGTACTTC. This sequence encodes CASSVGTGKSYEQYF. This chain links TRBV19 with TRBJ2-7, with 9 bases that match TRBD1. CDR1 and CDR2 (germline): LNHDA, SQIVND (reference sequence). The CDR3 is 15 amino acids. V lost 5 bases, J lost 1 base, and 6 bases stayed unmatched.

The chain couples TRBV4-3 to TRBJ1-5; D unresolved. Germline values: CDR1 LGHNA, CDR2 YSLEER. V dropped 0 bases and J dropped 0 bases, with 9 bases sitting between them. The CDR3 has 16 residues. The DNA of the CDR3 is TGCGCCAGCAGCCAAGAATGGGATGATAGCAATCAGCCCCAGCATTTT. This codes for CASSQEWDDSNQPQHF.

The V call is TRBV11-3, the J call TRBJ1-3; D is ambiguous. This CDR3 comprises 13 residues. Trimming shortened V by 5 bases and J by 3 bases, and 8 bases separated the two germline ends. Per germline, CDR1 SGHNT and CDR2 YENEEA. The CDR3 loop reads CASSPAGGNTIYF. In nucleotides, the CDR3 is TGTGCCAGCAGCCCGGCAGGTGGAAACACCATATATTTT. Full variable domain (missing parts from reference TRBV11-3 and TRBJ1-3): EAGVVQSPRYKIIEKKQPVAFWCNPISGHNTLYWYLQNLGQGPELLIRYENEEAVDDSQLPKDRFSAERLKGVDSTLKIQPAELGDSAVYLCASSPAGGNTIYFGEGSWLTVV.

This clone was seen only a few times. The genes are TRBV30 and TRBJ2-3, with D possibly TRBD1 on 6 matching bases. The germline V and J ends were trimmed by 0 bases and 4 bases, with 14 bases remaining between them. Germline V gene lookup returns CDR1 GTSNPN and CDR2 SVGIG (reference sequence). The CDR3 sequence is 15 residues long. CDR3 nucleotide sequence: TGTGCCTGGAGTGTTTCAAGGGGACAAGCAGATACGCAGTATTTT. Translation: CAWSVSRGQADTQYF.

This clone was seen a single time. V gene TRBV19 combines with J gene TRBJ1-2; no clear D. This CDR3 region has 13 residues. The germline V gene has CDR1 LNHDA and CDR2 SQIVND (reference sequence). V lost 3 bases, J lost 0 bases, and 5 bases lay in between. Here the CDR3 reads CASSILANYGYTF. CDR3 coding DNA: TGTGCCAGTAGTATCTTAGCTAACTATGGCTACACCTTC.

The chain employs TRBV5-6 and TRBJ2-7; 8 bases line up with TRBD2. Germline CDR1 is SGHDT and CDR2 is YYEEEE. The CDR3 runs to 17 residues. Trimming took 4 bases from V and 6 from J; bases not matched to a gene: 18. The CDR3 protein is CASSRTGGPTRDFEQYF. The DNA of the CDR3 is TGTGCCAGCAGCCGGACGGGGGGGCCAACCCGCGATTTCGAGCAGTACTTC.

V is TRBV18 and J is TRBJ2-1, with a weak D call TRBD2 (6 bases). The CDR3 sequence is 13 residues long. Germline V CDR1 and CDR2: KGHSH, LQKENI. V gave up 3 bases and J gave up 12 bases, with 15 bases separating them. CDR3 amino acids: CASSPGGGERQFF. The CDR3 bases are TGTGCCAGCTCACCCGGCGGCGGGGAACGGCAGTTCTTC.

V usage is TRBV28 and J usage is TRBJ1-2; D gene unclear. V lost 10 bases, J lost 1 base, and 16 bases lay in between. Germline V lookup: CDR1 MDHEN, CDR2 SYDVKM. The CDR3 covers 14 residues. The CDR3: CATQWVAVNYGYTF. CDR3 nucleotides: TGTGCCACTCAATGGGTGGCAGTTAACTATGGCTACACCTTC.

The chain employs TRBV5-1 and TRBJ2-3, with D maybe TRBD2 (6 bases). Between the trimmed V and J ends, which lost 0 bases and 2 bases, there was a span of 10 bases. Germline assignment: CDR1 SGHRS and CDR2 YFSETQ. The CDR3 sequence is 15 residues long. The CDR3 nucleotides are TGCGCCAGCAGCTTGGAGGCTAGCGACACAGATACGCAGTATTTT. This gives the protein CASSLEASDTDTQYF. Complete variable domain (other parts from reference TRBV5-1 and TRBJ2-3): KAGVTQTPRYLIKTRGQQVTLSCSPISGHRSVSWYQQTPGQGLQFLFEYFSETQRNKGNFPGRFSGRQFSNSRSEMNVSTLELGDSALYLCASSLEASDTDTQYFGPGTRLTVL.

The count of this clone is one. The V call is TRBV12-5, the J call TRBJ1-2; D not resolved. Germline V gene data show CDR1 as LGHNT and CDR2 as FRNRAP. The CDR3 runs 14 residues. Trimming pared 2 bases from V and 5 bases from J, leaving 12 bases between. CDR3 protein: CASGLMTQRYGYTF. CDR3 DNA: TGTGCTAGTGGTTTGATGACACAGAGATATGGCTACACCTTC. Full variable domain (missing parts from reference TRBV12-5 and TRBJ1-2): DARVTQTPRHKVTEMGQEVTMRCQPILGHNTVFWYRQTMMQGLELLAYFRNRAPLDDSGMPKDRFSAEMPDATLATLKIQPSEPRDSAVYFCASGLMTQRYGYTFGSGTRLTVV.

V and J are TRBV28 and TRBJ1-6; D not resolved. V was pared by 2 bases and J by 9 bases, with 11 bases between. Germline assignment: CDR1 MDHEN and CDR2 SYDVKM. The CDR3 is made up of 14 amino acids. The CDR3 DNA sequence: TGTGCCAGCAGTTTAACGGGGAATGGTTCACCCCTCCACTTT. Translation: CASSLTGNGSPLHF.

This clone occurred once. The chain has TRBV30 and TRBJ1-6, with 10 positions matching TRBD1. Germline CDR1 is GTSNPN and CDR2 is SVGIG (reference sequence). J gave up 3 bases and V 5 bases, and 4 bases lay outside the gene matches. The CDR3 loop spans 15 amino acids. CDR3 nucleotides: TGTGCCTGGTCGACAGGGGGCGGCTATAATTCACCCCTCCACTTT. The encoded protein is CAWSTGGGYNSPLHF. Filled out from reference TRBV30 and TRBJ1-6, the complete variable domain reads SQTIHQWPATLVQPVGSPLSLECTVEGTSNPNLYWYRQAAGRGLQLLFYSVGIGQISSEVPQNLSASRPQDRQFILSSKKLLLSDSGFYLCAWSTGGGYNSPLHFGNGTRLTVT.

CDR3 sequence (DNA): TGTGCCAGGAATGAAGAGAGACAGGGGTTTCGGGAGCAGTACTTC. Its translation: CARNEERQGFREQYF. The chain couples TRBV19 to TRBJ2-7; 8 bases align to TRBD1. CDR3 length: 15 residues. V shed 9 bases and J 7 bases; nucleotides not matched to a gene: 17. The germline CDR1 and CDR2 sequences are LNHDA and SQIVND (reference sequence).

The rearrangement links TRBV7-3 to TRBJ2-2; no clear D. CDR1 and CDR2 (germline): SGHTA, FQGTGA. This CDR3 contains 13 residues. Trimming removed 3 bases from V and 15 bases from J, with 17 bases in between. In nucleotides, the CDR3 is TGTGCCAGCAGCTTGTACCTCGGCACGGCGGTGTTTTTT. Encoded protein: CASSLYLGTAVFF.

This clone is a singleton in its sample. This rearrangement joins TRBV27 to TRBJ1-6; TRBD1 matches 7 bases. Looked up from germline, CDR1 is MNHEY and CDR2 is SMNVEV (reference sequence). V shed 5 bases, J shed 0 bases, and the junction held 4 bases outside the gene matches. The CDR3 spans 16 residues. DNA for the CDR3: TGTGCCAGCAGTCCCTACAGGGGCTCCTATAATTCACCCCTCCACTTT. Translation gives CASSPYRGSYNSPLHF.

The V call is TRBV14, the J call TRBJ1-2, with TRBD1 as a possible D gene (6 bases). V was pared by 0 bases and J by 6 bases, with 20 bases between. The germline gives CDR1 SGHDN, CDR2 FVKESK. The CDR3 spans 17 residues. The CDR3, as DNA: TGTGCCAGCAGCCAAGATAAAATACTACAGGGAAACGATGGCTACACCTTC. This encodes CASSQDKILQGNDGYTF.

The chain uses TRBV5-6 and TRBJ1-5, with TRBD1 identical over 9 bases. Trimming at V came to 9 bases and at J to 3 bases, leaving 7 bases not matched to a gene. The CDR3 has 14 residues. Germline CDR1 reads SGHDT; CDR2 reads YYEEEE. The CDR3 region is CATRRDRVNQPQHF. The CDR3 nucleotides are TGTGCCACTAGGAGGGACAGGGTCAATCAGCCCCAGCATTTT. The full variable domain, with the rest looked up from reference TRBV5-6 and TRBJ1-5, is DAGVTQSPTHLIKTRGQQVTLRCSPKSGHDTVSWYQQALGQGPQFIFQYYEEEERQRGNFPDRFSGHQFPNYSSELNVNALLLGDSALYLCATRRDRVNQPQHFGDGTRLSIL.

The chain uses TRBV4-2 and TRBJ1-2; tentatively, D is TRBD1 (5 bases). The V gene lost 0 bases and the J gene lost 2 bases, with 13 bases spanning the gap. The length of the CDR3 is 16 residues. Germline loops: CDR1 LGHNA, CDR2 YNFKEQ. In DNA form, the CDR3 reads TGTGCCAGCAGCCAAGATACGGGGGTGACAAACTATGGCTACACCTTC. Translation: CASSQDTGVTNYGYTF.

The chain couples TRBV12-3 or TRBV12-4 to TRBJ2-7; the D is unclear. Deletions cut 1 base from V and 5 bases from J, with 6 bases between. The CDR3 runs 12 residues. CDR3 amino acids: CASSLGPNEQYF. Written as DNA, the CDR3 is TGTGCCAGCAGTTTAGGCCCAAACGAGCAGTACTTC.

The chain employs TRBV29-1 and TRBJ2-1; D tentatively fits TRBD1 or TRBD2 (6 bases each). Germline V gene lookup returns CDR1 SQVTM and CDR2 ANQGSEA. With 4 bases removed from V and 6 bases from J, the gap between germline ends came to 19 bases. This CDR3 has 15 amino acids. The chain's CDR3 is CSVGGHAGRINEQFF. The CDR3, as DNA: TGCAGCGTTGGGGGACACGCGGGGCGCATCAATGAGCAGTTCTTC.